This paragraph covers one TCR beta chain sequence. At one boundary the junction diverges from the germline segment, which might be a read error. This record belongs to a study of blood T cell repertoires in COVID-19. This CDR3 has 11 amino acids. CDR1 is KGHDR, CDR2 SFDVKD, per germline. Assay used: immunoSEQ multiplex PCR; TCRdb lists only in-frame clones, some missing. The sample lists roughly 310,000 clones; 89% were seen once. The genes are TRBV24-1 and TRBJ2-7, with D perhaps matching TRBD2 (5 bases). This TCR was sampled from a woman aged 40 to 50 who had recovered from COVID-19. Sequenced sample: PBMCs or T cells enriched from blood (not recorded which). The CDR3 DNA reads as TGTGCCACCAGTGATTTGGGGTCCTGGACTTTC. This encodes CATSDLGSWTF.